The 10 T cell receptor beta chains below were found in one sample sequenced in a study of technical replicates of blood from several donors. TCRdb's copy holds only in-frame clones and misses some; the assay was immunoSEQ multiplex PCR. Of some 87,000 clones in the sample, around 90% were seen once. Sequenced: T cells isolated from PBMCs. Source of these receptors: a human donor in good health.

The chain employs TRBV4-3 and TRBJ2-1; TRBD1 matches at 7 bases. V lost 0 bases to trimming and J lost 3 bases; unmatched junction nucleotides: 5. The V gene's germline CDR1 is LGHNA and CDR2 YSLEER. The CDR3 totals 16 residues. CDR3 nucleotide sequence: TGCGCCAGCAGCCAAGATTTCCGGGACAGCTACAATGAGCAGTTCTTC. Protein: CASSQDFRDSYNEQFF.

The chain has TRBV11-2 and TRBJ2-7; possible D gene TRBD2, 6 bases. The length of the CDR3 is 15 residues. Germline V gene sequence: CDR1 SGHAT, CDR2 FQNNGV. V was pared by 1 base and J by 3 bases, with 13 bases between. The CDR3 protein is CASSLVGGIDYEQYF. The CDR3 DNA is TGTGCCAGCAGCTTAGTGGGCGGGATCGACTACGAGCAGTACTTC. The complete variable domain, with remaining parts taken from reference TRBV11-2 and TRBJ2-7, reads EAGVAQSPRYKIIEKRQSVAFWCNPISGHATLYWYQQILGQGPKLLIQFQNNGVVDDSQLPKDRFSAERLKGVDSTLKIQPAKLEDSAVYLCASSLVGGIDYEQYFGPGTRLTVT.

The chain joins TRBV7-9 to TRBJ1-4; D gene unclear. V was cut by 6 bases and J by 6 bases, with 11 bases left in between. Germline CDR1 reads SEHNR; CDR2 reads FQNEAQ (reference sequence). There are 13 residues in the CDR3. The CDR3 DNA follows: TGTGCCAGCAGTCTCATTCCGGATGAAAAACTGTTTTTT. This sequence encodes CASSLIPDEKLFF.

The DNA for the CDR3 is TGTGCCAGCAGTTTAGGACAGGGGGCCTACGAGCAGTACTTC. Protein: CASSLGQGAYEQYF. This chain joins TRBV28 and TRBJ2-7, with 10 bases that match TRBD1. The CDR3 extends over 14 amino acids. The V gene's germline CDR1 is MDHEN and CDR2 SYDVKM. Trimming took 2 bases from V and 2 from J; bases not matched to a gene: 0.

This clone has just one count. CDR3: CASSVVPGYYEQYF. CDR3 bases: TGTGCCAGCAGCGTAGTGCCGGGGTACTACGAGCAGTACTTC. This chain connects TRBV9 to TRBJ2-7, with D perhaps matching TRBD2 (5 bases). The CDR3 spans 14 residues. The germline gives CDR1 SGDLS, CDR2 YYNGEE. V shed 0 bases and J shed 3 bases, with 10 bases lying between them.

This rearrangement joins TRBV6-1 to TRBJ2-7, with 8 positions matching TRBD2. From germline, CDR1 is MNHNS and CDR2 SASEGT. The CDR3 runs to 14 residues. The J segment lost 3 bases and the V segment lost 7 bases, leaving 8 bases of the junction unmatched. CDR3 loop: CASTPGLVYYEQYF. CDR3 sequence (DNA): TGTGCCAGCACCCCGGGACTAGTGTACTACGAGCAGTACTTC.

CDR3 protein: CASSFGQGGYNEQFF. The CDR3 coding sequence is TGTGCCAGCAGTTTTGGGCAGGGGGGTTACAATGAGCAGTTCTTC. The chain employs TRBV27 and TRBJ2-1, with a tentative D call TRBD1 (7 bases). This CDR3 has 15 amino acids. Trimming cost V 3 bases and J 4 bases, with 13 bases left between them. Germline V gene data show CDR1 as MNHEY and CDR2 as SMNVEV (reference sequence).

The chain uses TRBV25-1 and TRBJ2-3; D is unresolved. Trimming removed 4 bases at V and 2 bases at J, with 13 bases between. The CDR3 runs to 15 residues. Germline assignment: CDR1 MGHDK and CDR2 SYGVNS. The chain's CDR3 is CASSADRLNTDTQYF. The CDR3 coding sequence is TGTGCCAGCAGTGCCGACCGACTGAACACAGATACGCAGTATTTT.

The CDR3 nucleotides read TGCGCCAGCAGCCTCACGACAGGGACAGGAAACACCATATATTTT. This codes for CASSLTTGTGNTIYF. The V and J genes are TRBV5-1 and TRBJ1-3; 7 nucleotides agree with TRBD1. From germline, CDR1 is SGHRS and CDR2 YFSETQ. This CDR3 is built from 15 residues. V was pared by 4 bases and J by 4 bases, with 8 bases of the junction left unmatched.

The rearrangement links TRBV15 to TRBJ2-3; 7 bases are a match to TRBD2. The CDR3 totals 18 residues. The V and J ends lost 0 bases and 3 bases, in that order; junction bases with no gene match: 12. The germline V gene has CDR1 LNHNV and CDR2 YYDKDF (reference sequence). CDR3 nucleotides: TGTGCCACCAGCAGAGATCTCGGGGGAGGGCCGTCGACAGATACGCAGTATTTT. Translating gives CATSRDLGGGPSTDTQYF.